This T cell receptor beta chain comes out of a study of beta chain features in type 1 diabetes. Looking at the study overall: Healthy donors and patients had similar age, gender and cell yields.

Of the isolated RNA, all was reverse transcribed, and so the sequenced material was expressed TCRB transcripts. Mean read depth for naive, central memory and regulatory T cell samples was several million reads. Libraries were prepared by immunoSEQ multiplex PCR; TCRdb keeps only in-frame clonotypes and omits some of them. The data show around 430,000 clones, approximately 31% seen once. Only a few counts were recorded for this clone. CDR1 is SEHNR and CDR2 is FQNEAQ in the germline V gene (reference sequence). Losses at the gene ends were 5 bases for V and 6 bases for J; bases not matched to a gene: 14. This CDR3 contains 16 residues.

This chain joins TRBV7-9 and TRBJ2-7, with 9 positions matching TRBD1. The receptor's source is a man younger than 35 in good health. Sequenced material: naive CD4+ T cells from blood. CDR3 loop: CASSRPATGGTAEQYF. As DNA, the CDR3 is TGTGCCAGCAGCCGACCAGCGACAGGGGGAACGGCCGAGCAGTACTTC.